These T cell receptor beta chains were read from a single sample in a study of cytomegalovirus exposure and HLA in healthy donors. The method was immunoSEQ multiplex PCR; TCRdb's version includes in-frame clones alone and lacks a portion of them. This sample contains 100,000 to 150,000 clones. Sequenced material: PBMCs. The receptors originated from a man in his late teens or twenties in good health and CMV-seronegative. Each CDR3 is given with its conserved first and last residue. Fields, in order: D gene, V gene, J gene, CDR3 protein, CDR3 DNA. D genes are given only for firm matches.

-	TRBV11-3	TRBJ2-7	CASSPSGNHEQYF	TGTGCCAGCAGCCCCTCAGGGAACCACGAGCAGTACTTC
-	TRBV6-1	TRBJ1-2	CASNSLLYGYTF	TGTGCCAGCAATAGCCTGCTTTATGGCTACACCTTC
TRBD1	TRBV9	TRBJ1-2	CASSTSRGQGGPYGYTF	TGTGCCAGCAGCACCTCCCGAGGACAGGGAGGTCCCTATGGCTACACCTTC
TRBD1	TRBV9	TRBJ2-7	CASSDGTEVYEQYF	TGTGCCAGCAGCGACGGGACAGAGGTGTACGAGCAGTACTTC
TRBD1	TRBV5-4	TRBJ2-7	CASRNQGEYEQYF	TGTGCCAGCAGAAATCAGGGGGAGTACGAGCAGTACTTC
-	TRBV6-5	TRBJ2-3	CASSYSWAGRVDTQYF	TGTGCCAGCAGTTACTCTTGGGCAGGGCGTGTAGATACGCAGTATTTT
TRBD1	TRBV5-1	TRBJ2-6	CASSTGQGTSGANVLTF	TGCGCCAGCAGCACAGGACAGGGGACCTCCGGGGCCAACGTCCTGACTTTC
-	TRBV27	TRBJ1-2	CASSMGGGRSDLTF	TGTGCCAGCAGTATGGGCGGGGGTAGATCGGACCTCACCTTC
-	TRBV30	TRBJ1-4	CAWSQGSNEKLFF	TGTGCCTGGAGTCAGGGATCTAATGAAAAACTGTTTTTT
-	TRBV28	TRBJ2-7	CASTQGWSYEQYF	TGTGCCAGCACTCAGGGTTGGTCCTACGAGCAGTACTTC
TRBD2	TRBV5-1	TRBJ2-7	CASSLAGLAGGSFNEQYF	TGCGCCAGCAGCTTGGCCGGGCTAGCGGGGGGATCGTTCAACGAGCAGTACTTC
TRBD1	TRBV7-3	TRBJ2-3	CASSQTGGLTDTQYF	TGTGCCAGCAGCCAGACAGGGGGGCTCACAGATACGCAGTATTTT
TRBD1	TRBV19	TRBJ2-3	CASSMRTGSLSDTQYF	TGTGCCAGTAGTATGAGGACAGGGTCCTTGTCAGATACGCAGTATTTT
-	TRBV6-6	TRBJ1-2	CASSSGDGSGVGYTF	TGTGCCAGCAGTTCCGGAGACGGGTCGGGAGTTGGCTACACCTTC
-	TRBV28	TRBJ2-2	CASSLWTDSNTGELFF	TGTGCCAGCAGTTTATGGACGGACTCGAACACCGGGGAGCTGTTTTTT
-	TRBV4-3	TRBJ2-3	CASSRRTVMGDTQYF	TGCGCCAGCAGTCGGAGGACAGTAATGGGGGATACGCAGTATTTT
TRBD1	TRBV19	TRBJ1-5	CASSPGGQGAQPQHF	TGTGCCAGTAGCCCGGGGGGACAGGGCGCTCAGCCCCAGCATTTT
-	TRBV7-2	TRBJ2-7	CASSPNRGYEQYF	TGTGCCAGCAGCCCAAACCGAGGCTACGAGCAGTACTTC
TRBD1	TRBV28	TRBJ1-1	CASSSDRVGYTEAFF	TGTGCCAGCAGTTCCGACAGGGTAGGGTACACTGAAGCTTTCTTT
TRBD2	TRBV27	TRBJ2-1	CASIPSGRWGEQFF	TGTGCCAGCATCCCCAGCGGGAGGTGGGGAGAGCAGTTCTTC
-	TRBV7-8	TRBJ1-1	CASSLSGLNRGAEAFF	TGTGCCAGCAGCTTATCTGGGTTAAATCGCGGGGCTGAAGCTTTCTTT
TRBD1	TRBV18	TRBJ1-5	CASSRGQGSNQPQHF	TGTGCCAGCTCCCGAGGACAGGGGAGCAATCAGCCCCAGCATTTT
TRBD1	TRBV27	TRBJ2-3	CASSLGQGSGTDTQYF	TGTGCCAGCAGTTTGGGACAGGGATCGGGCACAGATACGCAGTATTTT
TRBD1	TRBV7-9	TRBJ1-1	CASSLVQGYTEAFF	TGTGCCAGCAGCTTAGTACAGGGGTACACTGAAGCTTTCTTT
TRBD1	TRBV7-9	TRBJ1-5	CASSLVEGAGNQPQHF	TGTGCCAGCAGCTTAGTGGAGGGGGCGGGCAATCAGCCCCAGCATTTT
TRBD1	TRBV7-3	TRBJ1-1	CASSWTGTGVRAEAFF	TGTGCCAGCAGCTGGACCGGGACAGGGGTTAGGGCTGAAGCTTTCTTT
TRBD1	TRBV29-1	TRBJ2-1	CSVDLGQGVRGEQFF	TGCAGCGTTGATTTGGGACAGGGGGTCCGCGGTGAGCAGTTCTTC
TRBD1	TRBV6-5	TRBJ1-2	CASSRDRPSNYGYTF	TGTGCCAGCAGCCGGGACAGACCTTCTAACTATGGCTACACCTTC